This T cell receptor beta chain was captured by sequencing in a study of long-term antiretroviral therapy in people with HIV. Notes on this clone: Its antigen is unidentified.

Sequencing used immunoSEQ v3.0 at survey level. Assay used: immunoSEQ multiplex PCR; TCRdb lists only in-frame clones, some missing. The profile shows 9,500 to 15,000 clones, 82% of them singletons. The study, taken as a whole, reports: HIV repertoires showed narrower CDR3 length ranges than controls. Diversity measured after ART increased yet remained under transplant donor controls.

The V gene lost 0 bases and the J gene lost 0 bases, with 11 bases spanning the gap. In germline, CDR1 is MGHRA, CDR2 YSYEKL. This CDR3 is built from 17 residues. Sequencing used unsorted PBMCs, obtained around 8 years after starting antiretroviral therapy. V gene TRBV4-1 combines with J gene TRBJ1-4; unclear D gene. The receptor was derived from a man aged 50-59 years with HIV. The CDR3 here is CASSQDRTFATNEKLFF. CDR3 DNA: TGCGCCAGCAGCCAAGATCGGACTTTCGCAACTAATGAAAAACTGTTTTTT.